This TCR beta chain was identified during a study of T cell responses to AZD1222 COVID-19 vaccine. General observations from the study: An increase in Spike-specific TCR breadth and depth was observed after two AZD1222 doses.

Germline values: CDR1 MGHRA, CDR2 YSYEKL. CDR3 length: 16 amino acids. V shed 5 bases, J shed 7 bases, and the junction held 12 bases outside the gene matches. Produced via immunoSEQ multiplex PCR; TCRdb's table is partial and in-frame only. Here the sample spans fewer than 200,000 clones, 80% to 95% being singletons. In its sample, this clone was seen a few times. Its antigen is undetermined. The rearrangement uses TRBV4-1 and TRBJ2-7, with TRBD1 identical over 12 bases. This clonotype originated in an adult in good health. The sample was peripheral blood, taken on day 0 of AZD1222 vaccination. The chain's CDR3 is CASSEAPGQGAGEQYF. The CDR3 nucleotides read TGCGCCAGCAGCGAAGCCCCGGGACAGGGGGCAGGAGAGCAGTACTTC.